The TCR beta chain described here comes from a study of T cell responses to AZD1222 COVID-19 vaccine. In germline, CDR1 is GTSNPN, CDR2 SVGIG (reference sequence). This CDR3 is 14 amino acids long. The J segment lost 5 bases and the V segment lost 1 base, leaving 2 bases of the junction unmatched. TCRdb's copy holds only in-frame clones and misses some; the assay was immunoSEQ multiplex PCR. Among more than 100,000 clones, over 75% were seen once, and the ten largest hold approximately 7.6%. This chain joins TRBV30 and TRBJ1-6; 7 bases are a match to TRBD1. The sequenced sample was peripheral blood, obtained on day 0 of AZD1222 vaccination. The receptor was isolated from an adult in good health. This CDR3 is CAWSGGQNNSPLHF. In DNA, the CDR3 is TGTGCCTGGAGTGGGGGACAGAATAATTCACCCCTCCACTTT.